What follows are 22 T cell receptor beta chains derived from one specimen sequenced in a study of human T cells and chemical hapten exposure. Via MiXCR, TCRdb re-called the RACE reads, giving one row per CDR3 protein. The sample yields roughly 75,000 distinct CDR3 sequences, 8.6% seen once. As to time point: healthy volunteer bleed at 6 weeks. Unfractionated whole blood was the source from which total RNA was extracted. Material: whole blood. Source of these receptors: a female donor in good health. Some clones in this sample may be carry-over from other donors' samples.

The genes are TRBV20-1 and TRBJ1-4; tentatively, D is TRBD1 (5 bases). The CDR3 runs 15 residues. V lost 3 bases to trimming and J lost 5 bases, with 16 bases between them. The germline V gene encodes CDR1 DFQATT and CDR2 SNEGSKA (reference sequence). CDR3 residues: CSASPPGGFNEKLFF. The CDR3, as DNA: TGCAGTGCTAGCCCCCCCGGGGGGTTCAATGAAAAACTGTTTTTT.

The V gene is TRBV18, the J gene TRBJ2-3; D remains ambiguous. V was pared by 2 bases and J by 0 bases, with 6 bases between. In germline, CDR1 is KGHSH, CDR2 LQKENI. The CDR3 extends over 14 amino acids. The CDR3 protein is CASSPVPSTDTQYF. DNA of the CDR3: TGTGCCAGCTCACCAGTCCCTAGCACAGATACGCAGTATTTT.

The V gene is TRBV28, the J gene TRBJ2-6; D is ambiguous. V gave up 8 bases and J gave up 2 bases, with 7 bases separating them. Germline V CDR1 and CDR2: MDHEN, SYDVKM. The CDR3 runs 13 residues. The CDR3 coding sequence is TGTGCCAGCGGCCGACCTGGGGCCAACGTCCTGACTTTC. It specifies CASGRPGANVLTF.

Notes on this clonotype: A read error may account for a junction end that differs from germline. The CDR3 DNA follows: TGTGCCAGCAGCCCTGGTACAGGGAACCAAGAGACCAAGTACTTC. Protein product: CASSPGTGNQETKYF. V gene TRBV5-6 combines with J gene TRBJ2-5; D is possibly TRBD1 (6 bases). CDR3 length: 15 residues. CDR1 and CDR2 from the germline V gene are SGHDT and YYEEEE. Full variable domain (missing parts from reference TRBV5-6 and TRBJ2-5): DAGVTQSPTHLIKTRGQQVTLRCSPKSGHDTVSWYQQALGQGPQFIFQYYEEEERQRGNFPDRFSGHQFPNYSSELNVNALLLGDSALYLCASSPGTGNQETKYFGPGTRLLVL.

This clonotype was detected a few times. The chain has TRBV7-2 and TRBJ2-6, with D hard to call. Germline V gene lookup returns CDR1 SGHTA and CDR2 FQGNSA. Trimming cost V 4 bases and J 4 bases, with 8 bases left between them. The CDR3 is 14 amino acids. CDR3 residues: CASSSLGGANVLTF. As DNA, the CDR3 is TGTGCCAGCAGCTCCCTTGGAGGGGCCAACGTCCTGACTTTC.

Only a few counts were recorded for this clonotype. The rearrangement links TRBV13 to TRBJ2-7, with a possible D match to TRBD1 (6 bases). The V and J ends lost 1 base and 6 bases respectively, with 13 bases between them. CDR1 and CDR2 from the germline V gene are PRHDT and FYEKMQ (reference sequence). The CDR3 contains 14 residues. For the CDR3, the DNA is TGTGCCAGCAGCTTAGAGGGGGACCTGCGCGAGCAGTACTTC. Translating it yields CASSLEGDLREQYF.

This clonotype came up a few times. This rearrangement joins TRBV10-3 to TRBJ1-2; D perhaps matches TRBD1 (5 bases). Trimming stripped 2 bases from V and 4 bases from J, with 11 bases between. Germline assignment: CDR1 ENHRY and CDR2 SYGVKD. This CDR3 is 14 amino acids long. The CDR3 sequence is CAISEPGPIYGYTF. The CDR3 DNA follows: TGTGCCATCAGTGAGCCGGGACCGATCTATGGCTACACCTTC.

The CDR3 here is CASLSTGGTEAFF. CDR3 bases: TGTGCCAGCCTGAGTACAGGGGGCACTGAAGCTTTCTTT. This sequence joins TRBV7-2 and TRBJ1-1; 8 nucleotides line up with TRBD1. The junction had 6 bases not matched to a gene; V was cut back by 8 bases and J by 4 bases. Germline V gene data show CDR1 as SGHTA and CDR2 as FQGNSA. This CDR3 comprises 13 residues.

Of note for this clonotype: Sequence at one end of the junction differs from germline and may be a read error. V and J are TRBV6-6 and TRBJ1-5; D unresolved. The V gene's germline CDR1 is MNHNY and CDR2 SVGAGI (reference sequence). The CDR3 extends over 14 amino acids. CDR3 sequence reads: CASSYGSHNQPQNF. DNA of the CDR3: TGTGCCAGCAGTTACGGGTCCCACAATCAGCCCCAGAATTTT.

The chain has TRBV19 and TRBJ1-5, with D possibly being TRBD1 (5 bases). The CDR3 has 14 amino acids. CDR1 LNHDA and CDR2 SQIVND come from the germline V gene (reference sequence). V gave up 3 bases and J gave up 4 bases, with 10 bases separating them. CDR3 coding DNA: TGTGCCAGTAGTATCGAGGGGCTGAATCAGCCCCAGCATTTT. It encodes CASSIEGLNQPQHF.

This clonotype has just a few counts. Here the CDR3 DNA reads TGTGCCAGCAGTCCCCGAGGGCTTTCTAACTATGGCTACACCTTC. Its translation: CASSPRGLSNYGYTF. V and J are TRBV7-8 and TRBJ1-2, with unresolved D. Trimming took 6 bases from V and 0 from J, leaving 14 bases between them. The germline gives CDR1 SGHVS, CDR2 FQNEAQ. The CDR3 sequence is 15 residues long.

The rearrangement joins TRBV13 to TRBJ1-6; D unclear. The CDR3 totals 19 residues. Germline V CDR1 and CDR2: PRHDT, FYEKMQ (reference sequence). V gave up 4 bases and J gave up 0 bases, with 19 bases separating them. In DNA form, the CDR3 reads TGTGCCAGCAGCTCCCCTCTAACCGGAGCAGCCTCCTATAATTCACCCCTCCACTTT. Its translation is CASSSPLTGAASYNSPLHF.

This chain uses TRBV20-1 with TRBJ2-1; D possibly matches TRBD1 or TRBD2 (6 bases each). This CDR3 is built from 14 residues. Trimming removed 4 bases at V and 10 bases at J, with 20 bases between. Germline CDR1 and CDR2: DFQATT and SNEGSKA (reference sequence). CDR3 in amino acids: CSATRRGERGEQFF. DNA for the CDR3: TGCAGTGCTACGCGGAGGGGGGAGAGAGGGGAGCAGTTCTTC.

This clonotype has ten or more counts. The chain joins TRBV11-3 to TRBJ2-3, with D unclear. V was clipped by 0 bases and J by 5 bases, with 9 bases between them. Germline V lookup: CDR1 SGHNT, CDR2 YENEEA. This CDR3 is built from 14 residues. The CDR3 region is CASSLDFSRDTQYF. CDR3 in DNA: TGTGCCAGCAGCTTAGATTTTAGCCGAGATACGCAGTATTTT.

This clonotype was seen repeatedly, ten times or more. The CDR3 here is CSAPGYGTSGGVSDTQYF. The CDR3 DNA follows: TGCAGTGCTCCGGGGTACGGGACTAGCGGTGGGGTTTCCGATACGCAGTATTTT. J is TRBJ2-3 and V is TRBV20-1; 11 bases align to TRBD2. With V trimmed by 5 bases and J by 6 bases, 19 bases remained unmatched. CDR3 length equals 18 residues. The germline CDR1 and CDR2 sequences are DFQATT and SNEGSKA (reference sequence).

This chain joins TRBV7-2 and TRBJ2-7; tentative D call: TRBD1 (6 bases). CDR3 length: 14 residues. Germline V lookup: CDR1 SGHTA, CDR2 FQGNSA. Trimming cost V 4 bases and J 4 bases, with 14 bases left between them. The chain's CDR3 is CASSWGTIQYEQYF. The CDR3 DNA follows: TGTGCCAGCAGCTGGGGGACAATTCAATACGAGCAGTACTTC.

Concerning this clonotype: A much larger clone lies a single base off, so this may be a read error. The conserved phenylalanine or tryptophan is not found at the CDR3 terminus, so this likely reflects a read error. V usage is TRBV6-5 and J usage is TRBJ2-1; D is uncertain. The length of the CDR3 is 14 residues. Germline-derived CDR1 and CDR2 are MNHEY and SVGAGI. V lost 3 bases and J lost 4, with 10 bases in between. The CDR3 is CASSYRTPYNEQFS. In nucleotides, the CDR3 is TGTGCCAGCAGTTATCGGACCCCTTACAATGAGCAGTTCTCC.

This clonotype showed up many times. The CDR3 nucleotides are TGCGCCAGCAGCCAATCTGTGAGGAGCGGCCGCACAGATACGCAGTATTTT. It encodes CASSQSVRSGRTDTQYF. This sequence joins TRBV4-1 and TRBJ2-3, with TRBD2 as a possible D gene (5 bases). V shed 2 bases and J shed 1 base, with 16 bases lying between them. The germline CDR1 and CDR2 sequences are MGHRA and YSYEKL. CDR3 length: 17 residues.

The chain recombines TRBV12-3 or TRBV12-4 with TRBJ2-3; D is unresolved. This CDR3 spans 15 amino acids. Trimming left V 3 bases short and J 5 bases short, with 15 bases between. CDR3 residues: CASSLGLGPIDTQYF. CDR3 bases: TGTGCCAGCAGTTTGGGCCTCGGACCGATAGATACGCAGTATTTT.

The chain is built from TRBV2 and TRBJ2-3, with D tentatively TRBD2 (6 bases). The CDR3 has 15 amino acids. The germline CDR1 and CDR2 sequences are SNHLY and FYNNEI. V dropped 4 bases and J dropped 4 bases, with 15 bases sitting between them. The CDR3 sequence: CASSGGVGFADTQYF. The CDR3 DNA is TGTGCCAGCAGTGGGGGGGTAGGGTTCGCAGATACGCAGTATTTT.

In this sample, this clonotype turned up a few times. V gene TRBV20-1 combines with J gene TRBJ2-3; D gene ambiguous. The CDR3 is 12 amino acids. The V end was cut by 0 bases, the J end by 4 bases, with 5 bases between. Germline V gene sequence: CDR1 DFQATT, CDR2 SNEGSKA (reference sequence). The CDR3 bases are TGCAGTGCTAGAGATGGGGCAGATACGCAGTATTTT. The encoded protein is CSARDGADTQYF.

This clonotype has ten or more counts. The chain combines TRBV20-1 with TRBJ2-7; D is uncertain. This CDR3 spans 11 amino acids. Germline V lookup: CDR1 DFQATT, CDR2 SNEGSKA (reference sequence). Trimming took off 4 bases at V and 5 bases at J, with 9 bases between the two ends. This CDR3 reads CSATAADEQYF. The CDR3 DNA reads TGCAGTGCTACAGCTGCCGACGAGCAGTACTTC.